This T cell receptor beta chain was sequenced in a study of cytomegalovirus exposure and HLA in healthy donors. The PCR made use of 60 Vbeta and 13 Jbeta primers. The assay was immunoSEQ multiplex PCR, and TCRdb's table has in-frame clones only and misses some. The sample consists of around 300,000 clones, 84% of them appearing once. Findings and caveats of the study: Rarity characterized most TCR sequences, yet some public TCRs appeared in many donors. TRBV6-2, TRBV6-3 and some other V segments were excluded as indistinguishable.

Points on this clone: Antigen unknown.

CDR1 SGHRS and CDR2 YFSETQ come from the germline V gene. There are 16 residues in the CDR3. Germline trimming cut 0 bases from V and 1 base from J; bases unmatched to any gene: 5. Sequenced input: PBMCs. This chain connects TRBV5-1 to TRBJ2-7; TRBD2 matches 9 bases. This clonotype originated in a woman between 40 and 50 years old in good health and CMV-seropositive. The CDR3 nucleotides read TGCGCCAGCAGCTTGGCCCTTAGCGGGAGTTCCTACGAGCAGTACTTC. It translates to CASSLALSGSSYEQYF.